The 31 T cell receptor beta chains below all came from one sample that was sequenced in a study of T cell responses to AZD1222 COVID-19 vaccine. The method was immunoSEQ multiplex PCR; TCRdb's version includes in-frame clones alone and lacks a portion of them. The data contain over 100,000 clones, roughly 86% of them singletons. Here the sequenced sample was peripheral blood, taken on day 0 of AZD1222 vaccination. The receptors derive from an adult in good health.

V and J are TRBV2 and TRBJ1-1, with a weak D call TRBD1 (5 bases). Germline V gene lookup returns CDR1 SNHLY and CDR2 FYNNEI. The CDR3 extends over 14 amino acids. V was pared by 0 bases and J by 1 base, with 6 bases between. CDR3 in amino acids: CASSEAGGNTEAFF. As DNA, the CDR3 is TGTGCCAGCAGTGAAGCGGGGGGGAACACTGAAGCTTTCTTT.

The chain uses TRBV7-2 and TRBJ2-1, with D perhaps matching TRBD2 (6 bases). CDR3 length equals 14 residues. V shed 5 bases and J shed 4 bases, with 12 bases lying between them. Germline V gene data show CDR1 as SGHTA and CDR2 as FQGNSA. The CDR3 loop reads CASSATGSYNEQFF. In DNA, the CDR3 is TGTGCCAGCAGCGCTACCGGGAGTTACAATGAGCAGTTCTTC.

J is TRBJ1-1 and V is TRBV4-1; perhaps TRBD1 as D (6 bases). Trimming cost V 4 bases and J 7 bases, with 16 bases left between them. Per germline, CDR1 MGHRA and CDR2 YSYEKL. This CDR3 has 14 residues. The CDR3 sequence: CASSPQRGADEAFF. The DNA for the CDR3 is TGCGCCAGCAGCCCCCAACGGGGGGCAGATGAAGCTTTCTTT.

The chain links TRBV30 to TRBJ1-1; D gene ambiguous. The CDR3 extends over 13 amino acids. Trimming left V 3 bases short and J 7 bases short, with 15 bases between. Per the germline V gene, CDR1 is GTSNPN and CDR2 is SVGIG (reference sequence). CDR3 bases: TGTGCCTGGAGCCCCCCTTTGATTGGTGAAGCTTTCTTT. It specifies CAWSPPLIGEAFF. Combining the CDR3 with reference TRBV30 and TRBJ1-1 gives the whole variable domain SQTIHQWPATLVQPVGSPLSLECTVEGTSNPNLYWYRQAAGRGLQLLFYSVGIGQISSEVPQNLSASRPQDRQFILSSKKLLLSDSGFYLCAWSPPLIGEAFFGQGTRLTVV.

The chain combines TRBV6-2 or TRBV6-3 with TRBJ1-4; 10 nucleotides match TRBD1. CDR1 is MNHEY, CDR2 SVGEGT, per germline. The CDR3 loop spans 16 amino acids. J was trimmed by 8 bases and V by 5 bases; bases with no gene match: 11. CDR3 sequence (DNA): TGTGCCAGCAGTCCGGGGACAGGGGTGTCTGGAGAAAAACTGTTTTTT. This codes for CASSPGTGVSGEKLFF.

V and J are TRBV7-2 and TRBJ1-2; D not certain. Germline CDR1 reads SGHTA; CDR2 reads FQGNSA. This CDR3 spans 14 amino acids. Trimming cost V 1 base and J 8 bases, with 14 bases left between them. The CDR3 sequence is CASSLDLVQLGYTF. For the CDR3, the DNA is TGTGCCAGCAGCTTAGATCTAGTACAGTTGGGCTACACCTTC.

The gene calls are TRBV10-2 and TRBJ2-1; D is unclear. In germline, CDR1 is WSHSY, CDR2 SAAADI. The CDR3 contains 14 residues. Trimming took 3 bases from V and 0 from J, leaving 6 bases between them. CDR3 in amino acids: CASSDPSSYNEQFF. CDR3 nucleotide sequence: TGCGCCAGCAGTGATCCGAGCTCCTACAATGAGCAGTTCTTC.

The chain couples TRBV6-4 to TRBJ1-4, with D perhaps TRBD1 (5 bases). V was clipped by 0 bases and J by 10 bases, with 9 bases between them. The CDR3 spans 13 residues. The germline V gene encodes CDR1 MRHNA and CDR2 SNTAGT. For the CDR3, the DNA is TGTGCCAGCAGTGACTCGTCCGGGGCAAAACTGTTTTTT. Amino acids: CASSDSSGAKLFF.

This clone was detected only a few times. The V call is TRBV2, the J call TRBJ1-5; TRBD1 might be the D (5 bases). The V gene lost 2 bases and the J gene lost 5 bases, with 13 bases spanning the gap. The CDR3 consists of 15 residues. The germline V gene has CDR1 SNHLY and CDR2 FYNNEI. CDR3: CASSEYRSRDQPQHF. In DNA form, the CDR3 reads TGTGCCAGCAGTGAATACAGGTCCAGAGATCAGCCCCAGCATTTT. Full variable domain (rest looked up from reference TRBV2 and TRBJ1-5): EPEVTQTPSHQVTQMGQEVILRCVPISNHLYFYWYRQILGQKVEFLVSFYNNEISEKSEIFDDQFSVERPDGSNFTLKIRSTKLEDSAMYFCASSEYRSRDQPQHFGDGTRLSIL.

The rearrangement links TRBV6-2 or TRBV6-3 to TRBJ2-2; the D is unclear. From germline, CDR1 is MNHEY and CDR2 SVGEGT. The V end lost 5 bases, the J end lost 1 base, and 11 bases lay between the germline ends. The CDR3 runs 15 residues. This CDR3 is CASSLGGMNTGELFF. DNA for the CDR3: TGTGCCAGCAGTCTCGGTGGGATGAACACCGGGGAGCTGTTTTTT.

This clone was recorded once. J is TRBJ1-6 and V is TRBV28; TRBD1 matches 10 bases. The V and J ends lost 6 bases and 7 bases, in that order; junction bases with no gene match: 9. CDR1 is MDHEN and CDR2 is SYDVKM in the germline V gene. The CDR3 extends over 16 amino acids. Here the CDR3 reads CASSPSGQGINSPLHF. In DNA, the CDR3 is TGTGCCAGCAGCCCCTCGGGACAGGGGATAAATTCACCCCTCCACTTT.

This chain uses TRBV4-3 with TRBJ1-5, with 7 bases matching TRBD1. Germline V lookup: CDR1 LGHNA, CDR2 YSLEER. This CDR3 region has 15 residues. The ends lost 0 bases at V and 2 bases at J; junction bases unmatched: 1. CDR3 in amino acids: CASSQDGTGNQPQHF. CDR3 DNA sequence: TGCGCCAGCAGCCAAGATGGGACAGGCAATCAGCCCCAGCATTTT.

This chain joins TRBV2 and TRBJ1-2; D is unresolved. V gave up 1 base and J gave up 2 bases, with 5 bases separating them. Per germline, CDR1 SNHLY and CDR2 FYNNEI. CDR3 size: 13 residues. The chain's CDR3 is CASSEGQNYGYTF. CDR3 bases: TGTGCCAGCAGTGAAGGCCAAAACTATGGCTACACCTTC.

The rearrangement joins TRBV30 to TRBJ1-4; tentative D call: TRBD1 (5 bases). In germline, CDR1 is GTSNPN, CDR2 SVGIG (reference sequence). V lost 1 base, J lost 7 bases, and 7 bases lay in between. The CDR3 runs 12 residues. Written as DNA, the CDR3 is TGTGCCTGGAGTGGCGACAGTGAAAAACTGTTTTTT. Its protein is CAWSGDSEKLFF.

V is TRBV28 and J is TRBJ1-1, with a possible D match to TRBD1 (5 bases). The CDR3 runs 15 residues. The V gene lost 5 bases and the J gene lost 5 bases, with 18 bases spanning the gap. The V gene's germline CDR1 is MDHEN and CDR2 SYDVKM. The CDR3 sequence: CASSVTGASKTEAFF. The CDR3, as DNA: TGTGCCAGCAGTGTAACCGGGGCATCGAAGACTGAAGCTTTCTTT. The whole variable domain, filled in from reference TRBV28 and TRBJ1-1, reads DVKVTQSSRYLVKRTGEKVFLECVQDMDHENMFWYRQDPGLGLRLIYFSYDVKMKEKGDIPEGYSVSREKKERFSLILESASTNQTSMYLCASSVTGASKTEAFFGQGTRLTVV.

The chain employs TRBV6-5 and TRBJ1-5; D unresolved. In germline, CDR1 is MNHEY, CDR2 SVGAGI. The CDR3 sequence is 16 residues long. Trimming pared 0 bases from V and 3 bases from J, leaving 12 bases between. The CDR3 region is CASSYSLDGLNQPQHF. The DNA of the CDR3 is TGTGCCAGCAGTTACTCGTTGGACGGCCTCAATCAGCCCCAGCATTTT.

V is TRBV7-2 and J is TRBJ1-2, with D possibly TRBD1 on 5 matching bases. The CDR3 has 13 residues. Germline values: CDR1 SGHTA, CDR2 FQGNSA. V was cut by 5 bases and J by 4 bases, with 11 bases left in between. The chain's CDR3 is CASSAGQGYGYTF. Here the CDR3 DNA reads TGTGCCAGCAGCGCTGGACAAGGCTATGGCTACACCTTC.

This clone was counted a single time. The chain recombines TRBV28 with TRBJ1-6; 9 bases map to TRBD1. In germline, CDR1 is MDHEN, CDR2 SYDVKM. The CDR3 runs 15 residues. V gave up 8 bases and J gave up 9 bases; unmatched junction bases: 11. The CDR3 nucleotides read TGTGCCAGCTCACATGGGGACAGGGCGCGTTCACCCCTCCACTTT. Protein: CASSHGDRARSPLHF.

The chain employs TRBV5-1 and TRBJ2-3, with TRBD2 matching over 10 bases. The CDR3 has 18 amino acids. The trim removed 0 bases at V and 3 bases at J, leaving 10 bases unmatched. Germline CDR1 is SGHRS and CDR2 is YFSETQ. CDR3 sequence reads: CASSLVAVTSGVTDTQYF. CDR3 DNA: TGCGCCAGCAGCTTGGTCGCCGTTACTAGCGGGGTAACAGATACGCAGTATTTT.

This rearrangement joins TRBV14 to TRBJ2-1; 12 nucleotides agree with TRBD2. The CDR3 is 16 residues long. CDR1 is SGHDN, CDR2 FVKESK, per germline. V dropped 4 bases and J dropped 8; count of bases not matched to a gene: 9. The CDR3 nucleotides are TGTGCCAGCAGCCGAGGACTAGCGGGAACGGGGGATGAGCAGTTCTTC. Protein product: CASSRGLAGTGDEQFF.

The chain has TRBV27 and TRBJ1-6; no clear D. CDR1 MNHEY and CDR2 SMNVEV come from the germline V gene (reference sequence). V was clipped by 5 bases and J by 6 bases, with 14 bases between them. This CDR3 region has 15 residues. The CDR3 DNA follows: TGTGCCAGCAGTACCGCCGGACGGGCTAATTCACCCCTCCACTTT. Translation gives CASSTAGRANSPLHF.

This chain connects TRBV27 to TRBJ1-5, with D possibly TRBD1 on 6 matching bases. Trimming left V 5 bases short and J 2 bases short, with 16 bases between. In germline, CDR1 is MNHEY, CDR2 SMNVEV (reference sequence). This CDR3 is 16 amino acids long. CDR3: CASSPRIGGGNQPQHF. The CDR3 DNA follows: TGTGCCAGCAGTCCCCGTATAGGGGGAGGCAATCAGCCCCAGCATTTT.

This chain links TRBV21-1 with TRBJ2-2; TRBD1, the D gene given by the table, was not confirmed from the DNA. TRBV21-1 is annotated as a pseudogene. The CDR3 runs 13 residues. The CDR3: CASRGQGTGELFF. CDR3 DNA sequence: TGTGCCAGCAGGGGACAGGGCACCGGGGAGCTGTTTTTT.

The genes are TRBV7-9 and TRBJ2-6, with 12 bases that match TRBD2. The CDR3 covers 19 residues. Germline V gene lookup returns CDR1 SEHNR and CDR2 FQNEAQ (reference sequence). Losses at the gene ends were 5 bases for V and 2 bases for J; bases not matched to a gene: 10. The CDR3 nucleotides are TGTGCCAGCAGCCCCGGCGTTTGGACTAGCGGGACTGGGGCCAACGTCCTGACTTTC. It specifies CASSPGVWTSGTGANVLTF.

The chain has TRBV28 and TRBJ1-2, with D possibly TRBD1 on 5 matching bases. The CDR3 is made up of 13 amino acids. Germline V gene sequence: CDR1 MDHEN, CDR2 SYDVKM. Trimming cost V 8 bases and J 5 bases, with 15 bases left between them. The CDR3 reads CASSNTGGYGYTF. CDR3 bases: TGTGCCAGCTCTAATACCGGGGGGTATGGCTACACCTTC.

The CDR3 is CASSLDRGDGQPQHF. The CDR3 coding sequence is TGCGCCAGCAGCTTGGACAGGGGGGACGGTCAGCCCCAGCATTTT. This sequence joins TRBV5-1 and TRBJ1-5; TRBD1 matches 8 bases. Germline V gene data show CDR1 as SGHRS and CDR2 as YFSETQ. This CDR3 is built from 15 residues. V trimming: 0 bases; J trimming: 6 bases; junction bases outside the gene matches: 5.

CDR3 sequence (DNA): TGTGCCAGCAGCTTAAACGCCAGGGACATTCAAGAGACCCAGTACTTC. Translation: CASSLNARDIQETQYF. This chain uses TRBV7-2 with TRBJ2-5, with D tentatively TRBD1 (6 bases). Germline V lookup: CDR1 SGHTA, CDR2 FQGNSA. This CDR3 is built from 16 residues. V lost 2 bases and J 2 bases, leaving 15 bases between the germline ends.

J is TRBJ1-2 and V is TRBV4-3; D may be TRBD1 (5 bases). The V end was cut by 0 bases, the J end by 4 bases, with 12 bases between. The CDR3 contains 15 residues. The germline gives CDR1 LGHNA, CDR2 YSLEER. CDR3 residues: CASSQDLGRVYGYTF. As DNA, the CDR3 is TGCGCCAGCAGCCAAGATCTGGGCAGGGTCTATGGCTACACCTTC.

This clone was observed a single time. This chain uses TRBV4-3 with TRBJ2-5; D unclear. This CDR3 has 19 amino acids. Per germline, CDR1 LGHNA and CDR2 YSLEER. V was pared by 0 bases and J by 5 bases, with 25 bases between. The chain's CDR3 is CASSQDWANSRITQETQYF. The CDR3 DNA sequence: TGCGCCAGCAGCCAAGACTGGGCGAACAGCCGTATTACACAGGAGACCCAGTACTTC.

This sequence joins TRBV9 and TRBJ2-7; D unresolved. This CDR3 has 15 amino acids. V lost 0 bases and J 7 bases, leaving 17 bases between the germline ends. Germline CDR1 reads SGDLS; CDR2 reads YYNGEE. The CDR3 DNA reads as TGTGCCAGCAGCGTAGAGCCGGCTGGTCCCTTGGAGCAGTACTTC. Its translation: CASSVEPAGPLEQYF. Combining the CDR3 with reference TRBV9 and TRBJ2-7 gives the whole variable domain DSGVTQTPKHLITATGQRVTLRCSPRSGDLSVYWYQQSLDQGLQFLIQYYNGEERAKGNILERFSAQQFPDLHSELNLSSLELGDSALYFCASSVEPAGPLEQYFGPGTRLTVT.

The chain employs TRBV4-3 and TRBJ2-1, with D perhaps matching TRBD2 (6 bases). This CDR3 comprises 13 residues. CDR1 is LGHNA, CDR2 YSLEER, per germline. V lost 6 bases to trimming and J lost 12 bases, with 18 bases between them. DNA of the CDR3: TGCGCCAGCAGTCTCGGACCCGGAGCGGGGCAGTTCTTC. As protein: CASSLGPGAGQFF.